The 3 T cell receptor beta chains given below trace back to one sample, sequenced in a study of blood T cell repertoires in COVID-19 (dated by TCRdb to 2019 to 2021). The library was made by the immunoSEQ multiplex PCR assay. What TCRdb holds here is the immuneACCESS table cut down to in-frame rearrangements. Part of the clones is not present; checked against another copy, under half of the missing clones reflect an unresolved V gene, and the others are unexplained. Present in this sample are fewer than 250,000 clones, about 82% of which were seen just once. The ten largest clones capture more than 6% of the sample. What was sequenced was peripheral blood. All receptors derive from a woman between 55 and 75 years old with active or convalescent COVID-19.

The V call is TRBV29-1, the J call TRBJ2-3; 9 bases map to TRBD1. Germline lookup yields CDR1 SQVTM and CDR2 ANQGSEA. This CDR3 comprises 17 residues. The junction had 17 bases not matched to a gene; V was cut back by 6 bases and J by 4 bases. The CDR3 spells CSVHSPGAGTGSDTQYF. The CDR3 region has the DNA TGCAGCGTCCACTCACCAGGGGCCGGGACAGGGTCAGATACGCAGTATTTT.

The chain joins TRBV4-2 to TRBJ2-2; 8 bases map to TRBD1. V shed 1 base, J shed 7 bases, and the junction held 5 bases outside the gene matches. The CDR3 is 15 residues long. Germline V lookup: CDR1 LGHNA, CDR2 YNFKEQ. CDR3 amino acids: CASSQGGQGSGELFF. The CDR3 nucleotides are TGTGCCAGCAGCCAAGGCGGACAGGGTAGCGGGGAGCTGTTTTTT.

The CDR3 protein is CASSLPGEKLFF. DNA of the CDR3: TGTGCCAGCAGCTTACCCGGGGAAAAACTGTTTTTT. The chain combines TRBV11-3 with TRBJ1-4; D remains unclear. Looked up from germline, CDR1 is SGHNT and CDR2 is YENEEA. The CDR3 covers 12 residues. V shed 2 bases and J shed 8 bases, with 6 bases lying between them.